Listed here is a single TCR beta chain. This sample is part of a study of blood T cell repertoires in COVID-19. This CDR3 region has 14 residues. V gave up 5 bases and J gave up 5 bases; unmatched junction bases: 6. CDR1 MNHEY and CDR2 SMNVEV come from the germline V gene (reference sequence). Profiled with immunoSEQ multiplex PCR; TCRdb holds only in-frame clones, not every one. The sample contains under 250,000 clones, approximately 88% of which appear only once. Participants spanned ages about 18 to 90 years and resided in 20 to 30 US areas. Source material: PBMCs or T cells enriched from blood (not recorded which). The rearrangement uses TRBV27 and TRBJ2-5; 9 bases map to TRBD1. The receptor comes from a woman aged 25 to 39 who had been exposed to COVID-19. The CDR3 here is CASSPRTGEETQYF. In DNA, the CDR3 is TGTGCCAGCAGTCCTAGGACAGGGGAGGAGACCCAGTACTTC.